Below, 20 T cell receptor beta chains from the same sample are listed, as sequenced in a study of memory CD4+ T cells and cytomegalovirus serostatus. Produced via immunoSEQ multiplex PCR; TCRdb's table is partial and in-frame only. The profile shows about 92,000 clones, 80% of them singletons. The sort gate was single viable CD3+CD4+CD8-CD45RO+ cells for memory CD4+ T cells. The sample consisted of memory CD4+ T cells from blood. These receptor sequences come from an adult in good health and CMV-seropositive.

The chain is built from TRBV7-8 and TRBJ1-2, with D maybe TRBD1 (6 bases). Trimming took off 5 bases at V and 0 bases at J, with 10 bases between the two ends. The germline gives CDR1 SGHVS, CDR2 FQNEAQ. The CDR3 loop spans 14 amino acids. The DNA of the CDR3 is TGTGCCAGCAGCAGACAGGTCGCTAACTATGGCTACACCTTC. Translated: CASSRQVANYGYTF. Full variable domain (outside the CDR3, taken from reference TRBV7-8 and TRBJ1-2): GAGVSQSPRYKVAKRGQDVALRCDPISGHVSLFWYQQALGQGPEFLTYFQNEAQLDKSGLPSDRFFAERPEGSVSTLKIQRTQQEDSAVYLCASSRQVANYGYTFGSGTRLTVV.

V is TRBV9 and J is TRBJ2-1; 8 bases line up with TRBD2. Germline values: CDR1 SGDLS, CDR2 YYNGEE. The CDR3 is made up of 15 amino acids. Trimming took 1 base from V and 8 from J; bases not matched to a gene: 8. Here the CDR3 reads CASSVRLGRGDEQFF. The CDR3 region has the DNA TGTGCCAGCAGCGTAAGGCTCGGGAGGGGGGATGAGCAGTTCTTC.

This clone has a single count. The rearrangement joins TRBV28 to TRBJ2-7; D possibly corresponds to TRBD2 (5 bases). Per the germline V gene, CDR1 is MDHEN and CDR2 is SYDVKM. V was clipped by 6 bases and J by 3 bases, with 21 bases between them. The CDR3 covers 16 residues. The CDR3 reads CASRSLMGGGLYEQYF. In DNA form, the CDR3 reads TGTGCCAGCAGGAGTTTGATGGGCGGAGGCCTCTACGAGCAGTACTTC.

The chain combines TRBV5-4 with TRBJ2-3; 8 nucleotides agree with TRBD2. This CDR3 region has 17 residues. The V and J ends lost 10 bases and 3 bases, in that order; junction bases with no gene match: 19. Germline V lookup: CDR1 SGHNT, CDR2 YYREEE (reference sequence). CDR3 sequence (DNA): TGTGCCGGGCGAGAGGCGGGAGGACTAGCAAGGACAGATACGCAGTATTTT. It is translated as CAGREAGGLARTDTQYF.

The rearrangement uses TRBV4-1 and TRBJ2-7; 10 bases are shared with TRBD2. V shed 4 bases and J 0 bases; nucleotides not matched to a gene: 12. The CDR3 contains 18 residues. The germline V gene has CDR1 MGHRA and CDR2 YSYEKL. CDR3 sequence reads: CASSLKGTSAARSYEQYF. The CDR3 DNA is TGCGCCAGCAGCCTCAAGGGGACTAGCGCCGCCCGCTCCTACGAGCAGTACTTC.

This chain uses TRBV18 with TRBJ2-3; tentative D call: TRBD2 (6 bases). From germline, CDR1 is KGHSH and CDR2 LQKENI. The CDR3 has 16 residues. V lost 0 bases, J lost 6 bases, and 16 bases lay in between. The CDR3 here is CASSPPSLAPRDTQYF. As DNA, the CDR3 is TGTGCCAGCTCACCACCGTCCCTAGCGCCCCGGGATACGCAGTATTTT.

This clone showed up just a few times. The chain couples TRBV29-1 to TRBJ1-1; possible D gene TRBD1, 6 bases. CDR3 length: 13 residues. Trimming removed 5 bases at V and 4 bases at J, with 14 bases between. Germline CDR1 reads SQVTM; CDR2 reads ANQGSEA. This CDR3 reads CSVSRQESTEAFF. CDR3 nucleotide sequence: TGCAGCGTTTCTCGACAGGAAAGCACTGAAGCTTTCTTT.

V usage is TRBV6-5 and J usage is TRBJ2-3; the match to TRBD1 covers 12 bases. Unmatched junction bases numbered 4, after V lost 5 bases and J lost 7 bases. Germline-derived CDR1 and CDR2 are MNHEY and SVGAGI. This CDR3 is 14 amino acids long. CDR3 amino acids: CASSRGQGANTQYF. For the CDR3, the DNA is TGTGCCAGCAGTAGGGGACAGGGGGCAAATACGCAGTATTTT.

V is TRBV19 and J is TRBJ1-1, with 8 bases matching TRBD1. With 10 bases clipped from V and 3 bases from J, the junction kept 7 bases outside the gene matches. CDR1 is LNHDA, CDR2 SQIVND, per germline (reference sequence). This CDR3 has 13 amino acids. The CDR3 bases are TGTGCCACTCGACAGGGGTTGGACACTGAAGCTTTCTTT. Protein sequence: CATRQGLDTEAFF.

Concerning this clone itself: The sample contains more than one DNA sequence encoding this CDR3. The chain recombines TRBV7-2 with TRBJ1-5, with 8 bases lining up with TRBD1. The V gene end was trimmed by 6 bases and the J gene end by 4 bases; junction bases not matched to a gene: 2. The CDR3 runs 13 residues. CDR1 and CDR2 from the germline V gene are SGHTA and FQGNSA. The CDR3, as DNA: TGTGCCAGCAGTTACAGGGGGAATCAGCCCCAGCATTTT. It yields the protein CASSYRGNQPQHF.

The V call is TRBV7-2, the J call TRBJ2-2; 9 nucleotides line up with TRBD1. Trimming took 4 bases from V and 6 from J; bases not matched to a gene: 9. This CDR3 comprises 16 residues. CDR1 is SGHTA, CDR2 FQGNSA, per germline. The CDR3: CASSSYRGRGPGELFF. In DNA, the CDR3 is TGTGCCAGCAGCTCTTACAGGGGGCGGGGGCCCGGGGAGCTGTTTTTT.

The chain combines TRBV5-1 with TRBJ2-3; tentatively, D is TRBD2 (6 bases). The germline CDR1 and CDR2 sequences are SGHRS and YFSETQ. The CDR3 loop spans 15 amino acids. V was pared by 0 bases and J by 4 bases, with 12 bases between. The DNA of the CDR3 is TGCGCCAGCAGCTTGGATACGGGAGACCCAGATACGCAGTATTTT. Amino acid sequence: CASSLDTGDPDTQYF.

The chain joins TRBV5-4 to TRBJ1-3; D remains ambiguous. Looked up from germline, CDR1 is SGHNT and CDR2 is YYREEE (reference sequence). V lost 4 bases and J lost 8, with 13 bases in between. The CDR3 sequence is 13 residues long. CDR3 loop: CASSHSALDTIYF. The CDR3 DNA is TGTGCCAGCAGCCACTCAGCTTTGGACACCATATATTTT.

V and J are TRBV4-1 and TRBJ1-2, with 10 positions matching TRBD1. Germline CDR1 reads MGHRA; CDR2 reads YSYEKL. The CDR3 is 17 amino acids. V shed 1 base and J 0 bases; nucleotides not matched to a gene: 5. CDR3 residues: CASSQGRDRGANYGYTF. DNA for the CDR3: TGCGCCAGCAGCCAAGGACGGGACAGGGGCGCTAACTATGGCTACACCTTC.

The chain uses TRBV7-9 and TRBJ1-5, with no clear D. Germline values: CDR1 SEHNR, CDR2 FQNEAQ (reference sequence). The V end was cut by 4 bases, the J end by 2 bases, with 12 bases between. The CDR3 has 15 amino acids. CDR3 protein: CASSYSSGGNQPQHF. DNA for the CDR3: TGTGCCAGCAGCTACAGTTCAGGTGGCAATCAGCCCCAGCATTTT. The full variable domain, completed using reference TRBV7-9 and TRBJ1-5, is DTGVSQNPRHKITKRGQNVTFRCDPISEHNRLYWYRQTLGQGPEFLTYFQNEAQLEKSRLLSDRFSAERPKGSFSTLEIQRTEQGDSAMYLCASSYSSGGNQPQHFGDGTRLSIL.

The chain carries TRBV5-5 and TRBJ2-7; maybe TRBD2 (6 bases). Germline V gene lookup returns CDR1 SGHKS and CDR2 YYEKEE (reference sequence). The V and J ends lost 0 bases and 6 bases respectively, with 13 bases between them. CDR3 length: 14 residues. CDR3 residues: CASSLARDFTEQYF. Here the CDR3 DNA reads TGTGCCAGCAGCTTGGCCAGGGACTTCACCGAGCAGTACTTC.

The chain uses TRBV6-1 and TRBJ2-3; TRBD2 might be the D (5 bases). Per the germline V gene, CDR1 is MNHNS and CDR2 is SASEGT. Trimming took 5 bases from V and 2 from J, leaving 14 bases between them. There are 15 residues in the CDR3. CDR3: CASSRDYTNTDTQYF. CDR3 nucleotide sequence: TGTGCCAGCAGTCGAGACTACACCAACACAGATACGCAGTATTTT.

The CDR3 loop is CASSLRAGTSGSRSETQYF. The CDR3 region has the DNA TGTGCCAGCAGCTTAAGGGCCGGGACTAGCGGGAGTAGGTCAGAGACCCAGTACTTC. The J gene is TRBJ2-5, the V gene TRBV7-3; 14 bases match TRBD2. The CDR3 extends over 19 amino acids. Germline trimming cut 1 base from V and 4 bases from J; bases unmatched to any gene: 11. CDR1 is SGHTA and CDR2 is FQGTGA in the germline V gene.

This clone was counted a single time. The rearrangement uses TRBV7-8 and TRBJ2-1, with D unresolved. V was trimmed by 1 base and J by 0 bases, leaving 4 bases between them. The CDR3 consists of 14 residues. CDR1 is SGHVS, CDR2 FQNEAQ, per germline. The CDR3 sequence is CASSLDGSYNEQFF. In nucleotides, the CDR3 is TGTGCCAGCAGCTTAGACGGCTCCTACAATGAGCAGTTCTTC.

V usage is TRBV5-1 and J usage is TRBJ1-4, with D unclear. Per germline, CDR1 SGHRS and CDR2 YFSETQ. This CDR3 comprises 16 residues. V gave up 0 bases and J gave up 8 bases, with 17 bases separating them. The CDR3 here is CASSLGGWQDGEKLFF. The CDR3 DNA reads as TGCGCCAGCAGCTTGGGGGGTTGGCAGGACGGAGAAAAACTGTTTTTT.